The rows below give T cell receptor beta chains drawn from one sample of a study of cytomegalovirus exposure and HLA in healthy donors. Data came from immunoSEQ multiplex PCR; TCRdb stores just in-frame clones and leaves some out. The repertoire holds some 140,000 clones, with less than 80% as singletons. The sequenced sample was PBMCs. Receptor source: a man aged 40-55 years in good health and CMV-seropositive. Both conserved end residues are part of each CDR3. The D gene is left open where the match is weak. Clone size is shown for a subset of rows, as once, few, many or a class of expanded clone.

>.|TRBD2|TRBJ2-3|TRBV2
CAGLAGAGGQYF
TGTGCCGGACTAGCGGGAGCCGGGGGGCAGTATTTT
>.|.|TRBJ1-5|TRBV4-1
CASSQRDISNQPQHF
TGCGCCAGCAGCCAGAGGGACATTAGCAATCAGCCCCAGCATTTT
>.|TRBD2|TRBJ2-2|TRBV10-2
CASRSSGSTGELFF
TGCGCCAGCAGATCTAGCGGGAGCACCGGGGAGCTGTTTTTT
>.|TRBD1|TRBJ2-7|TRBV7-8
CASSVSPDRNYEQYF
TGTGCCAGCAGCGTTAGCCCGGACAGGAACTACGAGCAGTACTTC
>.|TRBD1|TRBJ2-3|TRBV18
CASSPLRDSDTQYF
TGTGCCAGCTCACCTCTCCGGGACAGCGATACGCAGTATTTT
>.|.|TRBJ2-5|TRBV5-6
CASSLEKRGETQYF
TGTGCCAGCAGCTTGGAAAAACGGGGAGAGACCCAGTACTTC
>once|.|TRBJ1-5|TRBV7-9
CASSLGGDRGKPQHF
TGTGCCAGCAGCTTAGGAGGGGATAGGGGGAAGCCCCAGCATTTT
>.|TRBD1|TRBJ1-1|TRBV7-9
CASSSNRGRLAEAFF
TGTGCCAGCAGCAGTAACAGGGGGCGACTCGCTGAAGCTTTCTTT
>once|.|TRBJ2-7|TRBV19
CASSIGVYYEQYF
TGTGCCAGTAGTATTGGAGTCTACTACGAGCAGTACTTC
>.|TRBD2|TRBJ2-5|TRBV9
CASSVGGTSEETQYF
TGTGCCAGCAGCGTAGGAGGGACTAGCGAAGAGACCCAGTACTTC
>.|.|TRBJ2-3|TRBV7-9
CASSSAESGTQYF
TGTGCCAGCAGCTCAGCGGAGTCGGGTACGCAGTATTTT
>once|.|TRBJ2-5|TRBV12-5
CASGTEGETQYF
TGTGCTAGTGGCACCGAGGGTGAGACCCAGTACTTC
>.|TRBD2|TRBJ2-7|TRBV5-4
CASSLELAGFYEQYF
TGTGCCAGCAGCTTGGAACTAGCGGGATTCTACGAGCAGTACTTC
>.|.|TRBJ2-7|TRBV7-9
CSSSVSSYEQYF
TGTTCCAGCAGCGTCAGCTCCTACGAGCAGTACTTC
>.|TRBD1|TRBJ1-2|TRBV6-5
CASSYATGRYGYTF
TGTGCCAGCAGTTACGCGACAGGGCGCTATGGCTACACCTTC
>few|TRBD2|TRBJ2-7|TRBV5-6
CASSLSLVAGVKTYEQYF
TGTGCCAGCAGCCTCTCTTTAGTAGCGGGAGTGAAGACCTACGAGCAGTACTTC
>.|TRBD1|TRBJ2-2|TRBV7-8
CASSFDRDRGRAGELFF
TGTGCCAGCAGCTTCGACCGGGACAGGGGGCGCGCCGGGGAGCTGTTTTTT
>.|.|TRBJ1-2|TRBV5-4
CASSLGAAYGYTF
TGTGCCAGCAGCTTGGGCGCAGCGTATGGCTACACCTTC
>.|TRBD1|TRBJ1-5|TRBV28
CASSSLTGGGNQPQHF
TGTGCCAGCAGTTCGTTGACAGGGGGAGGCAATCAGCCCCAGCATTTT
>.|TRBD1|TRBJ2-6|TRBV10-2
CASSLSTGAGANVLTF
TGCGCCAGCAGTCTCTCAACAGGGGCTGGGGCCAACGTCCTGACTTTC
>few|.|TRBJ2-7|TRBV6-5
CASSSTYAYEQYF
TGTGCCAGCAGTTCGACATACGCCTACGAGCAGTACTTC
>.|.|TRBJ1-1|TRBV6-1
CASSDGQIIGEAFF
TGTGCCAGCAGTGATGGGCAGATTATAGGTGAAGCTTTCTTT
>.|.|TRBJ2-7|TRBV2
CASGGLADHSYEQYF
TGTGCCAGCGGGGGGCTAGCGGACCACTCCTACGAGCAGTACTTC
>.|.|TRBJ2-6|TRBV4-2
CASSPGSGANVLTF
TGTGCCAGCAGCCCGGGCTCTGGGGCCAACGTCCTGACTTTC
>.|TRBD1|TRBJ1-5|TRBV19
CASRTQGVQGQHF
TGTGCCAGTAGGACGCAGGGGGTCCAAGGCCAGCATTTT
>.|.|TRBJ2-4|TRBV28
CASSLYSVESKNIQYF
TGTGCCAGCAGTTTATATAGTGTGGAGTCCAAAAACATTCAGTACTTC
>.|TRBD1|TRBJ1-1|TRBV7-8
CASSPTGQPLNTEAFF
TGTGCCAGCAGCCCCACGGGACAGCCCTTGAACACTGAAGCTTTCTTT
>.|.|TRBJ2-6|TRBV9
CASSVAMVSSGANVLTF
TGTGCCAGCAGCGTAGCTATGGTTAGCTCTGGGGCCAACGTCCTGACTTTC
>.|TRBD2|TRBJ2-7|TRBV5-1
CASSFATSGSHGEQYF
TGCGCCAGCAGCTTCGCGACTAGCGGGAGTCATGGCGAGCAGTACTTC
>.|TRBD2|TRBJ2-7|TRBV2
CASRSGTNTYEQYF
TGTGCCAGCAGGTCCGGGACTAACACCTACGAGCAGTACTTC
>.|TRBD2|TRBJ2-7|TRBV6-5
CASSRTSGSYEQYF
TGTGCCAGCAGCCGCACTAGCGGGAGCTACGAGCAGTACTTC
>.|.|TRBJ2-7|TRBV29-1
CSVVSRLGVSEQYF
TGCAGCGTCGTATCTAGACTAGGAGTGAGTGAGCAGTACTTC
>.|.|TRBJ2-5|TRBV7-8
CASSQGLWETQYF
TGTGCCAGCAGCCAGGGGCTTTGGGAGACCCAGTACTTC
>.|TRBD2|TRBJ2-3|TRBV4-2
CASSQFKRGSTDTQYF
TGTGCCAGCAGCCAATTTAAGCGGGGGAGCACAGATACGCAGTATTTT
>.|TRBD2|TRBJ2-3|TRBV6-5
CASRVSGSGDTQYF
TGTGCCAGCAGAGTAAGCGGGAGCGGAGATACGCAGTATTTT
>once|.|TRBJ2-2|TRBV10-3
CAIGEWEATGELFF
TGTGCCATCGGGGAATGGGAGGCCACCGGGGAGCTGTTTTTT
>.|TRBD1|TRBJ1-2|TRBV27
CASTPLGQGDYGYTF
TGTGCCAGCACTCCCTTGGGACAGGGGGACTATGGCTACACCTTC
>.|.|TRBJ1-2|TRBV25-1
CASSGQAGGYTF
TGTGCCAGCAGTGGACAGGCGGGTGGCTACACCTTC
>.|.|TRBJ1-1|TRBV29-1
CSVLGEQNTEAFF
TGCAGCGTCTTAGGGGAACAGAACACTGAAGCTTTCTTT
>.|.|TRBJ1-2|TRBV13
CASRATGIPYGYTF
TGTGCCAGCAGGGCAACAGGAATTCCCTATGGCTACACCTTC
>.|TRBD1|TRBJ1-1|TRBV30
CAWGGPGGTEAFF
TGTGCCTGGGGGGGGCCAGGGGGCACTGAAGCTTTCTTT
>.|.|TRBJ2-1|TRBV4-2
CASSPGLQDFSYNEQFF
TGTGCCAGCAGCCCGGGACTCCAGGACTTCTCCTACAATGAGCAGTTCTTC
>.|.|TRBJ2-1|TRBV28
CASKGSGLLQFF
TGTGCCAGCAAGGGGTCTGGCCTTTTGCAGTTCTTC
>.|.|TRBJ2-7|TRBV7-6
CASSSPSVSYEQYF
TGTGCCAGCAGCTCCCCTAGCGTCTCCTACGAGCAGTACTTC
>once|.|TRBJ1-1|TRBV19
CASSILQGKGNTEAFF
TGTGCCAGTAGTATCTTGCAGGGTAAAGGGAACACTGAAGCTTTCTTT
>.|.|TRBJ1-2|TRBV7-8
CASSLGAGIYGYTF
TGTGCCAGCAGCTTAGGGGCCGGGATCTATGGCTACACCTTC
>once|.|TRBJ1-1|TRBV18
CASSPTAGTWEAFF
TGTGCCAGCTCACCAACAGCGGGGACGTGGGAAGCTTTCTTT